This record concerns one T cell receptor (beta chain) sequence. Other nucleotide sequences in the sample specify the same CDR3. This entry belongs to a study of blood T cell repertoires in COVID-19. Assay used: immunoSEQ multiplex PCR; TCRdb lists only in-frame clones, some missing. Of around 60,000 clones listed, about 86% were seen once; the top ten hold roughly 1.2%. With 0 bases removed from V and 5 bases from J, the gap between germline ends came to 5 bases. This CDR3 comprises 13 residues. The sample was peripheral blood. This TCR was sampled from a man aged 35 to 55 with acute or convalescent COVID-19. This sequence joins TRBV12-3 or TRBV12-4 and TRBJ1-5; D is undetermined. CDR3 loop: CASSLARDQPQHF. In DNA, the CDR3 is TGTGCCAGCAGTTTAGCGCGGGATCAGCCCCAGCATTTT.